This T cell receptor (beta chain) was observed in a study of CD8 T cells in ankylosing spondylitis. Study-level findings and limits: Disease-associated clonotypes exhibited CD8+ identity and were relatively infrequent in peripheral blood. Reactive arthritis synovial fluid and blood were previously reported to contain some motif variants. What seemed typical of ankylosing spondylitis blood was a TCR beta motif built from eight highly homologous variants.

Molecular-barcoded quantitative 5'-RACE produced these TCR beta libraries. MiXCR, applied by TCRdb to the 5' RACE reads, yields one record per CDR3 protein. Of a few hundred thousand distinct CDR3 sequences in the sample, over 8.5% were seen once. Germline CDR1 DFQATT, CDR2 SNEGSKA (reference sequence). The CDR3 length is 16 residues. V lost 3 bases, J lost 0 bases, and 15 bases lay in between. This clonotype was observed many times. The antigen remains unidentified. Input material: blood, either unsorted or a sorted T cell fraction (not recorded which). This clonotype originated in a male donor with ankylosing spondylitis or in good health (not recorded which). This rearrangement joins TRBV20-1 to TRBJ1-5; D call uncertain. DNA of the CDR3: TGCAGTGCTAGTCAAGCCAGGACCTATAGCAATCAGCCCCAGCATTTT. Protein: CSASQARTYSNQPQHF.